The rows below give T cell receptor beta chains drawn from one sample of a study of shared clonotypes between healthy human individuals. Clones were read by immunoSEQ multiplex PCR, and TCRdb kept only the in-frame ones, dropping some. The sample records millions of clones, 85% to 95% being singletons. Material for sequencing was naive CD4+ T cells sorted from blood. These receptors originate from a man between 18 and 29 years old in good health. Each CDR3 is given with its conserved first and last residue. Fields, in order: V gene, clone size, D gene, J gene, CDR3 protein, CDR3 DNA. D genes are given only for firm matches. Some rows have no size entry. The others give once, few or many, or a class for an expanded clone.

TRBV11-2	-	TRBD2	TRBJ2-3	CASSSRTSGSTDTQYF	TGTGCCAGCAGCTCTCGGACTAGCGGAAGCACAGATACGCAGTATTTT
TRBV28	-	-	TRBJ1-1	CASSLSTDTEAFF	TGTGCCAGCAGTTTGAGTACTGACACTGAAGCTTTCTTT
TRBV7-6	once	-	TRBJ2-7	CATSPSGSYEQYF	TGTGCCACCTCGCCGAGCGGGTCCTACGAGCAGTACTTC
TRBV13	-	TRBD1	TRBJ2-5	CASSRQGGGETQYF	TGTGCCAGCAGCCGACAGGGGGGTGGAGAGACCCAGTACTTC
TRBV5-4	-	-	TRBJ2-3	CASSLEWAADTQYF	TGTGCCAGCAGCTTGGAGTGGGCAGCAGATACGCAGTATTTT
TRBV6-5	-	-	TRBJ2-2	CASRQGGELFF	TGTGCCAGCAGGCAAGGCGGGGAGCTGTTTTTT
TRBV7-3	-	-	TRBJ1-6	CASTEQGPDSGSPLHF	TGTGCCAGCACCGAACAGGGTCCTGATTCCGGTTCACCCCTCCACTTT
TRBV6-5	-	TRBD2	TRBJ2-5	CASRAPSGSQETQYF	TGTGCCAGCCGTGCCCCTAGCGGGAGCCAAGAGACCCAGTACTTC
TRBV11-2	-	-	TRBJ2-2	CASTQEGALPGELFF	TGTGCCAGCACCCAGGAGGGGGCGCTTCCCGGGGAGCTGTTTTTT
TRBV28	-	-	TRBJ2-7	CASSLSPPTYEQYF	TGTGCCAGCAGTTTATCCCCACCGACCTACGAGCAGTACTTC
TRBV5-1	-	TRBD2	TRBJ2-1	CASSLAGVSGVF	TGCGCCAGCAGCTTGGCCGGGGTTAGCGGGGTCTTC
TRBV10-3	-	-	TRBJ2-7	CAIGFQGRGEQYF	TGTGCCATCGGATTTCAGGGGAGGGGCGAGCAGTACTTC
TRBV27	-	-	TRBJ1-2	CASSIQGRDGYTF	TGTGCCAGCAGTATACAAGGGAGGGATGGCTACACCTTC
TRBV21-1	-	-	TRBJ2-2	CASRRREGRMCGELFF	TGTGCCAGCAGGCGGCGGGAGGGCCGTATGTGCGGGGAGCTGTTTTTT
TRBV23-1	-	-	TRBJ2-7	CASSQAGSGYEQYF	TGCGCCAGCAGTCAGGCGGGGTCGGGCTACGAGCAGTACTTC
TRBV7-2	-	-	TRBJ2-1	CASSLLGEQFF	TGTGCCAGCAGCCTTCTCGGTGAGCAGTTCTTC
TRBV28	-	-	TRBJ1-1	CASSSREVSEAFF	TGTGCCAGCAGTTCCCGGGAGGTGAGTGAAGCTTTCTTT
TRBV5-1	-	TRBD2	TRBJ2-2	CASRTGLAGGGTGELFF	TGCGCCAGCAGGACGGGACTAGCGGGAGGAGGCACCGGGGAGCTGTTTTTT
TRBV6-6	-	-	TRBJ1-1	CASRTGTEAFF	TGTGCCAGCAGGACCGGCACTGAAGCTTTCTTT
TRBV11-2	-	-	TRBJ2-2	CASSSAGGLNTGELFF	TGTGCCAGCAGCTCGGCAGGAGGATTGAACACCGGGGAGCTGTTTTTT